Sequencing of this T cell receptor (beta chain) was carried out in a study of CD8+ T cells in alopecia areata. Regarding the study as a whole: Clarity of TCR sharing across patients fell short of that in mice, possibly HLA-related. Many expanded lesional clones persisted during tofacitinib (in both scalp and blood). Significant decreases in scalp clonality and expanded CD8+ clones followed tofacitinib treatment.

This clone was found a few times. Its antigen is undetermined. Extracted RNA was reverse transcribed into cDNA, the sequencing template. The repertoire was sequenced with immunoSEQ multiplex PCR; TCRdb's copy has only in-frame clones and lacks some. The sample lists about 120,000 clones, 53% seen once, with roughly 0.5% in the top ten. The CDR3 length is 13 residues. With V trimmed by 5 bases and J by 0 bases, 1 base remained unmatched. Germline V gives CDR1 GTSNPN, CDR2 SVGIG (reference sequence). Treatment in this sample: oral pan-JAK inhibitor, 5-10 mg twice daily. The sequence derives from a human donor with alopecia areata. The chain carries TRBV30 and TRBJ1-3, with 7 positions matching TRBD1. The material sequenced was CD4+ T cells sorted from blood, taken at week 4, from a patient treated with tofacitinib. DNA of the CDR3: TGTGCCTGGCACAGGGGCTCTGGAAACACCATATATTTT. Protein sequence: CAWHRGSGNTIYF.